This T cell receptor beta chain originates from a study of control samples from healthy donors and cancer patients. The V and J ends lost 5 bases and 9 bases, in that order; junction bases with no gene match: 7. Per germline, CDR1 SNHLY and CDR2 FYNNEI. The CDR3 loop spans 13 amino acids. Using immunoSEQ multiplex PCR, the repertoire was profiled, and TCRdb retains in-frame clones only, with some absent. The top ten clones hold roughly 13% of a sample with more than 85,000 clones, 83% of them seen once. This clone was found many times. Sequenced material: blood. This sequence originates from a woman aged 45-65 years in good health. The genes are TRBV2 and TRBJ2-1; 7 bases line up with TRBD2. This CDR3 reads CASSSGNPGEQFF. Written as DNA, the CDR3 is TGTGCCAGCAGTAGCGGGAATCCGGGTGAGCAGTTCTTC.